The 7 T cell receptor beta chains below all came from one sample that was sequenced in a study of shared clonotypes between healthy human individuals. Profiling relied on immunoSEQ multiplex PCR, and the TCRdb table lists in-frame clones only, not all of them. This table holds about 1.5 million clones, approximately 98% found once. What was sequenced was naive CD4+ T cells sorted from blood. Subset here: CD45RA+ positively selected. The receptors here all came from a man younger than 40 in good health.

The gene calls are TRBV7-2 and TRBJ1-2; no firm D call. Trimming left V 4 bases short and J 5 bases short, with 8 bases between. The CDR3 runs 12 residues. CDR1 and CDR2 (germline): SGHTA, FQGNSA. CDR3 nucleotide sequence: TGTGCCAGCAGCTATAATTCATATGGCTACACCTTC. Translated, it gives CASSYNSYGYTF. Together with reference TRBV7-2 and TRBJ1-2, the CDR3 gives the full variable domain: GAGVSQSPSNKVTEKGKDVELRCDPISGHTALYWYRQSLGQGLEFLIYFQGNSAPDKSGLPSDRFSAERTGGSVSTLTIQRTQQEDSAVYLCASSYNSYGYTFGSGTRLTVV.

The chain is built from TRBV5-1 and TRBJ1-4, with D maybe TRBD1 (6 bases). Germline V CDR1 and CDR2: SGHRS, YFSETQ. The CDR3 is made up of 13 amino acids. V was shortened by 5 bases and J by 8 bases, with 13 bases between the two germline ends. This CDR3 is CASRIMGGEKLFF. The DNA for the CDR3 is TGCGCCAGCAGAATTATGGGGGGCGAAAAACTGTTTTTT.

J is TRBJ2-7 and V is TRBV11-2; TRBD1 might be the D (6 bases). Per the germline V gene, CDR1 is SGHAT and CDR2 is FQNNGV. Trimming shortened V by 2 bases and J by 3 bases, and 8 bases separated the two germline ends. The CDR3 is 13 amino acids. The CDR3 sequence is CASSLNRVYEQYF. The CDR3 DNA follows: TGTGCCAGCAGCTTAAACAGGGTCTACGAGCAGTACTTC.

V and J are TRBV19 and TRBJ2-7; TRBD1 aligns across 7 bases. V lost 3 bases and J lost 4; bases outside the gene matches: 6. Germline assignment: CDR1 LNHDA and CDR2 SQIVND (reference sequence). CDR3 length: 14 amino acids. The CDR3 bases are TGTGCCAGTAGTATGACAGGGCTGGGATACGAGCAGTACTTC. Translating it yields CASSMTGLGYEQYF.

The V and J genes are TRBV9 and TRBJ2-1; 11 nucleotides align to TRBD2. V lost 4 bases to trimming and J lost 1 base; unmatched junction nucleotides: 4. The germline V gene has CDR1 SGDLS and CDR2 YYNGEE. This CDR3 spans 16 amino acids. This CDR3 reads CASSSLAGGSYNEQFF. CDR3 nucleotide sequence: TGTGCCAGCAGCTCTCTAGCGGGAGGTTCCTACAATGAGCAGTTCTTC.

The chain couples TRBV2 to TRBJ2-1; D gene unclear. Germline V CDR1 and CDR2: SNHLY, FYNNEI. This CDR3 is built from 15 residues. Trimming stripped 6 bases from V and 0 bases from J, with 12 bases between. The CDR3 coding sequence is TGTGCCAGCAGCGTAGACATGCGCTCCTACAATGAGCAGTTCTTC. It translates to CASSVDMRSYNEQFF.

The V and J genes are TRBV2 and TRBJ2-1, with D possibly being TRBD2 (6 bases). The CDR3 runs to 14 residues. V lost 7 bases and J lost 9, with 19 bases in between. The V gene's germline CDR1 is SNHLY and CDR2 FYNNEI. The CDR3 loop is CASTTIRRESEQFF. The CDR3 DNA reads as TGTGCCAGCACTACTATCCGGCGGGAAAGTGAGCAGTTCTTC. The whole variable domain, remainder taken from reference TRBV2 and TRBJ2-1, is EPEVTQTPSHQVTQMGQEVILRCVPISNHLYFYWYRQILGQKVEFLVSFYNNEISEKSEIFDDQFSVERPDGSNFTLKIRSTKLEDSAMYFCASTTIRRESEQFFGPGTRLTVL.